A selection of T cell receptor beta chains follows, all from one sample in a study of cytomegalovirus exposure and HLA in healthy donors. The repertoire was sequenced with immunoSEQ multiplex PCR; TCRdb's copy has only in-frame clones and lacks some. The sample lists some 120,000 clones, 81% seen once, with about 1.8% in the top ten. Sequencing used PBMCs. The receptor set was obtained from a man in his late teens or twenties in good health and CMV-seronegative. Both conserved end residues are part of each CDR3. D genes are given only for firm matches. Not every row has a clone size; where given, it reads once, few, many or a size class.

J gene,clone size,V gene,D gene,CDR3 protein,CDR3 DNA
TRBJ2-7,few,TRBV5-1,TRBD1,CASSSSPDRDEQYF,TGCGCCAGCAGCTCAAGCCCTGACAGGGACGAGCAGTACTTC
TRBJ1-5,once,TRBV6-5,NA,CASSYEGVNQPQHF,TGTGCCAGCAGTTATGAAGGGGTCAATCAGCCCCAGCATTTT
TRBJ2-6,NA,TRBV7-2,NA,CASSPTPDFWSGANVLTF,TGTGCCAGCAGCCCCACCCCAGATTTCTGGTCTGGGGCCAACGTCCTGACTTTC
TRBJ2-7,NA,TRBV2,NA,CASSDRGEQYF,TGTGCCAGCAGTGACCGGGGTGAGCAGTACTTC
TRBJ1-2,NA,TRBV6-5,TRBD1,CASRQGGHGYTF,TGTGCCAGCCGACAGGGCGGGCATGGCTACACCTTC
TRBJ2-3,NA,TRBV6-6,NA,CASSNVGSDTQYF,TGTGCCAGCAGTAATGTGGGCTCAGATACGCAGTATTTT
TRBJ1-3,many,TRBV5-1,NA,CASSLDPSSGNTIYF,TGCGCCAGCAGCCTTGATCCCAGCTCTGGAAACACCATATATTTT
TRBJ2-3,NA,TRBV20-1,NA,CSQKGLDTQYF,TGCAGCCAAAAGGGGCTGGATACGCAGTATTTT
TRBJ1-2,few,TRBV6-1,TRBD1,CASTALGQGTRSRTF,TGTGCCAGCACTGCCTTAGGACAGGGAACCCGGAGTCGGACCTTC
TRBJ1-3,NA,TRBV5-4,NA,CASSLQRGSSGNTIYF,TGTGCCAGCAGCTTGCAGAGGGGGAGCTCTGGAAACACCATATATTTT
TRBJ1-1,NA,TRBV5-1,NA,CASRSGVTEAFF,TGCGCCAGCCGATCGGGGGTCACTGAAGCTTTCTTT
TRBJ1-5,NA,TRBV7-8,NA,CASSLNLGGNQPQHF,TGTGCCAGCAGCTTAAACCTCGGAGGCAATCAGCCCCAGCATTTT
TRBJ2-7,NA,TRBV6-5,NA,CASSLKGREQYF,TGTGCCAGCAGTTTAAAGGGGCGAGAGCAGTACTTC
TRBJ2-5,few,TRBV4-2,TRBD2,CASSQGLAGAETQYF,TGTGCCAGCAGCCAAGGACTAGCGGGCGCGGAGACCCAGTACTTC
TRBJ2-5,NA,TRBV6-1,NA,CASSEGTVRETQYF,TGTGCCAGCAGTGAAGGAACTGTGAGGGAGACCCAGTACTTC
TRBJ2-5,NA,TRBV7-8,TRBD1,CASSLAGQSRETQYF,TGTGCCAGCAGCTTAGCGGGACAGAGCCGGGAGACCCAGTACTTC
TRBJ2-3,NA,TRBV4-2,TRBD1,CASSQGDSHTDTQYF,TGTGCCAGCAGCCAAGGGGACAGCCACACAGATACGCAGTATTTT
TRBJ2-5,NA,TRBV4-3,TRBD1,CASSQERRQGWEQYF,TGCGCCAGCAGCCAAGAAAGGAGACAGGGGTGGGAGCAGTACTTC
TRBJ1-4,NA,TRBV7-9,NA,CSSSTLLRDKDEKLFF,TGTTCCAGCAGCACCCTTCTCAGGGATAAGGATGAAAAACTGTTTTTT
TRBJ2-3,NA,TRBV7-9,TRBD2,CASSSPGLAITDTQYF,TGTGCCAGCAGCTCACCGGGACTAGCGATTACAGATACGCAGTATTTT
TRBJ1-1,NA,TRBV6-1,TRBD1,CASILGQGGWTEAFF,TGTGCCAGCATTCTCGGACAGGGGGGTTGGACTGAAGCTTTCTTT
TRBJ2-3,NA,TRBV7-9,NA,CASILGASVADTQYF,TGTGCCAGCATATTAGGAGCAAGTGTGGCAGATACGCAGTATTTT
TRBJ2-7,NA,TRBV10-3,TRBD2,CAIGGGYEQYF,TGTGCCATCGGGGGGGGTTACGAGCAGTACTTC
TRBJ1-1,NA,TRBV5-8,NA,CASSVYAGHEAFF,TGTGCCAGCAGCGTTTACGCGGGGCATGAAGCTTTCTTT
TRBJ1-4,NA,TRBV5-6,NA,CASSLAGKLFF,TGTGCCAGCAGCTTGGCAGGAAAACTGTTTTTT
TRBJ1-1,NA,TRBV6-5,NA,CASSYSMRTEAFF,TGTGCCAGCAGTTACTCCATGAGGACTGAAGCTTTCTTT
TRBJ2-3,NA,TRBV6-4,TRBD2,CASSDEASGGGTDTQYF,TGTGCCAGCAGTGACGAGGCTAGCGGGGGAGGCACAGATACGCAGTATTTT
TRBJ2-1,NA,TRBV4-3,NA,CASSQGGLGEQFF,TGCGCCAGCAGCCAAGGAGGGCTAGGAGAGCAGTTCTTC